Listed below are T cell receptor beta chains from one sample, sequenced in a study of blood T cells in healthy people across ages. MiXCR was run by TCRdb on the 5' RACE reads, yielding one entry per CDR3 protein. The repertoire holds approximately 580,000 distinct CDR3 sequences, with around 24% as singletons. These data were also reused for a study on T cells of mothers and their children.

Sequenced sample: blood. The receptors originated from a boy aged 5-17 years in good health. Both conserved end residues are part of each CDR3. A D gene is named only where the DNA matches it firmly. Expanded clones are given a class, and other clones once, few, many or no size at all.

v_gene	abundance	j_gene	d_gene	CDR3aa	CDR3nt
TRBV5-8	-	TRBJ1-2	-	CASSSDGYGYTF	TGTGCCAGCAGCTCGGACGGATATGGCTACACCTTC
TRBV4-3	few	TRBJ2-1	TRBD2	CASSQDLAGPYNEQFF	TGCGCCAGCAGCCAAGATCTAGCGGGGCCCTACAATGAGCAGTTCTTC
TRBV7-9	-	TRBJ2-7	TRBD2	CASSPRTSSSSYEQYF	TGTGCCAGCAGCCCAAGGACTAGCTCGAGCTCCTACGAGCAGTACTTC
TRBV3-1	few	TRBJ1-2	-	CASSQLHPRIGYTF	TGTGCCAGCAGCCAATTACATCCCCGGATTGGCTACACCTTC
TRBV7-3	few	TRBJ1-1	-	CASSWDPRTEAFF	TGTGCCAGCAGCTGGGACCCGAGAACTGAAGCTTTCTTT
TRBV6-5	few	TRBJ2-6	-	CASSYSYSPSGANVLTF	TGTGCCAGCAGTTACTCATATTCTCCCTCTGGGGCCAACGTCCTGACTTTC
TRBV27	-	TRBJ2-6	-	CASNKNPAGANVLTF	TGTGCCAGCAACAAAAATCCGGCCGGGGCCAACGTCCTGACTTTC
TRBV27	few	TRBJ2-6	-	CASSLEWSGANVLTF	TGTGCCAGCAGTTTAGAGTGGTCTGGGGCCAACGTCCTGACTTTC
TRBV7-3	-	TRBJ2-1	TRBD2	CASSSTGGWNEQFF	TGTGCCAGCAGCTCCACCGGGGGGTGGAATGAGCAGTTCTTC
TRBV12-3/TRBV12-4	many	TRBJ2-7	-	CASSLGDTSYEQYF	TGTGCCAGCAGTTTAGGGGATACTTCCTACGAGCAGTACTTC
TRBV20-1	-	TRBJ2-7	-	CSARAMLRGRGSYEQYF	TGCAGTGCTAGAGCAATGCTTCGAGGGAGAGGGTCCTACGAGCAGTACTTC
TRBV7-2	-	TRBJ1-4	-	CASSPEYLATNEKLFF	TGTGCCAGCAGCCCAGAGTACCTTGCAACTAATGAAAAACTGTTTTTT
TRBV28	-	TRBJ1-1	-	CASSLPKGEAFF	TGTGCCAGCAGTTTACCAAAGGGTGAAGCTTTCTTT
TRBV20-1	-	TRBJ2-7	TRBD2	CSAREGLARSYEQYF	TGCAGTGCTAGAGAAGGACTAGCGCGCTCCTACGAGCAGTACTTC
TRBV6-5	few	TRBJ1-1	-	CASTPRGLNTEAFF	TGTGCCAGCACCCCCCGGGGATTGAACACTGAAGCTTTCTTT
TRBV7-9	-	TRBJ2-1	TRBD2	CASSPRTSGSGEQFF	TGTGCCAGCAGCCCCCGGACTAGCGGGAGCGGTGAGCAGTTCTTC
TRBV28	-	TRBJ2-6	-	CASVWGGVGANVLTF	TGTGCCAGCGTATGGGGTGGGGTTGGGGCCAACGTCCTGACTTTC
TRBV7-9	-	TRBJ1-1	TRBD1	CASSLWGTGEMNTEAFF	TGTGCCAGCAGCTTATGGGGGACAGGGGAGATGAACACTGAAGCTTTCTTT
TRBV5-5	-	TRBJ1-2	TRBD1	CASRFRQGYGYTF	TGTGCCAGCAGATTCCGACAGGGCTATGGCTACACCTTC
TRBV29-1	few	TRBJ2-5	TRBD2	CSGIRASGIHETQYF	TGCAGCGGGATACGGGCTAGCGGGATCCATGAGACCCAGTACTTC
TRBV20-1	-	TRBJ2-7	TRBD1	CSARDLQGDSYEQYF	TGCAGTGCTAGAGATCTACAGGGGGACTCCTACGAGCAGTACTTC
TRBV20-1	few	TRBJ2-5	-	CSARGGKETQYF	TGCAGTGCTAGGGGCGGGAAAGAGACCCAGTACTTC
TRBV5-6	few	TRBJ2-5	TRBD1	CASSQKYRGQETQYF	TGTGCCAGCAGCCAGAAATACAGGGGCCAAGAGACCCAGTACTTC
TRBV29-1	-	TRBJ2-7	-	CSVELVAGRSEQYF	TGCAGCGTTGAATTAGTGGCGGGCCGTAGCGAGCAGTACTTC
TRBV4-1	-	TRBJ2-7	TRBD1	CASSQIQGIYEQYF	TGCGCCAGCAGCCAAATACAGGGGATCTACGAGCAGTACTTC
TRBV29-1	-	TRBJ1-1	-	CSVEDAGHTEAFF	TGCAGCGTTGAAGATGCAGGGCACACTGAAGCTTTCTTT
TRBV3-1	-	TRBJ2-1	-	CASSQDLQLDEQFF	TGTGCCAGCAGCCAAGACCTCCAGCTCGATGAGCAGTTCTTC
TRBV27	few	TRBJ2-7	-	CASSARGGQGYEQYF	TGTGCCAGCAGTGCCCGGGGGGGACAGGGATACGAGCAGTACTTC
TRBV18	few	TRBJ1-5	-	CASSPRQGMHQPQHF	TGTGCCAGCTCACCCAGGCAGGGGATGCATCAGCCCCAGCATTTT